Below are 31 T cell receptor beta chains sequenced from a single sample in a study of OX40 agonist ivuxolimab in advanced cancers. TCRdb's copy holds only in-frame clones and misses some; the assay was immunoSEQ multiplex PCR. This table has just under 75,000 clones, around 90% appearing once. The sequenced sample was CD4+ or CD8+ T cells sorted from blood, obtained in a trial of the OX40 agonist ivuxolimab. These receptor sequences come from an adult with an advanced solid tumor such as melanoma, head and neck, liver or kidney cancer.

The J gene is TRBJ1-3, the V gene TRBV6-1; D is undetermined. Trimming shortened V by 7 bases and J by 0 bases, and 10 bases separated the two germline ends. Looked up from germline, CDR1 is MNHNS and CDR2 is SASEGT. The CDR3 totals 14 residues. This chain's CDR3 is CASKALYSGNTIYF. The CDR3 DNA reads as TGTGCCAGCAAAGCGCTGTACTCTGGAAACACCATATATTTT.

The rearrangement links TRBV28 to TRBJ1-2; D call uncertain. Germline CDR1 MDHEN, CDR2 SYDVKM. CDR3 size: 14 residues. Trimming stripped 3 bases from V and 2 bases from J, with 10 bases between. The CDR3 coding sequence is TGTGCCAGCAGTTTCCGCGGAGGGAACTATGGCTACACCTTC. Amino acid sequence: CASSFRGGNYGYTF.

The rearrangement uses TRBV4-3 and TRBJ2-7, with D perhaps being TRBD1 or TRBD2 (5 bases each). The CDR3 loop spans 14 amino acids. Trimming took off 1 base at V and 2 bases at J, with 9 bases between the two ends. Germline V gene data show CDR1 as LGHNA and CDR2 as YSLEER. This chain's CDR3 is CASSQVPGPYEQYF. The DNA of the CDR3 is TGCGCCAGCAGCCAAGTTCCGGGGCCCTACGAGCAGTACTTC.

V and J are TRBV6-1 and TRBJ2-7; no clear D. Germline CDR1 is MNHNS and CDR2 is SASEGT. V was clipped by 4 bases and J by 2 bases, with 6 bases between them. The CDR3 spans 12 residues. The CDR3 nucleotides read TGTGCCAGCAGTGTTGGGGCCTACGAGCAGTACTTC. This sequence encodes CASSVGAYEQYF.

V gene TRBV9 combines with J gene TRBJ2-5, with D maybe TRBD2 (6 bases). The length of the CDR3 is 16 residues. CDR1 is SGDLS and CDR2 is YYNGEE in the germline V gene. V was cut by 0 bases and J by 5 bases, with 17 bases left in between. CDR3 DNA: TGTGCCAGCAGCGTAGATTTTGGCGGTGGGGGGGAGACCCAGTACTTC. It translates to CASSVDFGGGGETQYF.

This chain joins TRBV19 and TRBJ2-7; tentative D call: TRBD2 (7 bases). Trimming left V 2 bases short and J 3 bases short, with 11 bases between. The CDR3 extends over 14 amino acids. Germline CDR1 LNHDA, CDR2 SQIVND (reference sequence). The CDR3 sequence: CASSIRGGLYEQYF. The CDR3 nucleotides are TGTGCCAGTAGTATAAGGGGGGGACTCTACGAGCAGTACTTC.

The chain carries TRBV7-8 and TRBJ2-5; D unresolved. CDR3 length: 12 residues. Per the germline V gene, CDR1 is SGHVS and CDR2 is FQNEAQ. V was clipped by 4 bases and J by 0 bases, with 3 bases between them. Written as DNA, the CDR3 is TGTGCCAGCAGCTGGAACCAAGAGACCCAGTACTTC. This sequence encodes CASSWNQETQYF.

The chain carries TRBV5-4 and TRBJ1-4, with 9 bases aligning to TRBD1. Looked up from germline, CDR1 is SGHNT and CDR2 is YYREEE (reference sequence). This CDR3 has 15 amino acids. V lost 4 bases, J lost 3 bases, and 4 bases stayed unmatched. The CDR3 sequence is CASSIDRGANEKLFF. The DNA for the CDR3 is TGTGCCAGCAGCATAGACAGGGGGGCTAATGAAAAACTGTTTTTT.

The rearrangement joins TRBV19 to TRBJ2-2, with a possible D match to TRBD2 (6 bases). Germline V gives CDR1 LNHDA, CDR2 SQIVND (reference sequence). The V gene lost 1 base and the J gene lost 1 base, with 7 bases spanning the gap. The CDR3 is 15 residues long. Here the CDR3 reads CASSIGGVNTGELFF. The CDR3 nucleotides read TGTGCCAGTAGTATAGGGGGGGTGAACACCGGGGAGCTGTTTTTT.

The CDR3 DNA follows: TGCGCCAGCAGCCGGAGCAGGGACAATTACAATGAGCAGTTCTTC. It encodes CASSRSRDNYNEQFF. The genes are TRBV4-3 and TRBJ2-1; tentative D call: TRBD1 (6 bases). Looked up from germline, CDR1 is LGHNA and CDR2 is YSLEER. The CDR3 has 15 residues. V lost 4 bases and J 4 bases, leaving 14 bases between the germline ends.

The chain has TRBV19 and TRBJ2-5; D is tentatively TRBD1 or TRBD2 (5 bases each). CDR1 and CDR2 from the germline V gene are LNHDA and SQIVND (reference sequence). Trimming pared 1 base from V and 2 bases from J, leaving 14 bases between. This CDR3 region has 16 residues. The CDR3, as DNA: TGTGCCAGTAGTATAGGGGGCTTCGAGGGGCAAGAGACCCAGTACTTC. Translated, it gives CASSIGGFEGQETQYF.

The chain has TRBV30 and TRBJ2-7, with no clear D. The V gene's germline CDR1 is GTSNPN and CDR2 SVGIG (reference sequence). This CDR3 spans 11 amino acids. The V end lost 8 bases, the J end lost 4 bases, and 12 bases lay between the germline ends. CDR3 DNA sequence: TGTGCCGGAAAAGATCAATACGAGCAGTACTTC. The encoded protein is CAGKDQYEQYF.

CDR3 nucleotides: TGTGCCAGCAGCTTAGTGCGGGGGCGAAGGGCTGAAGCTTTCTTT. The encoded protein is CASSLVRGRRAEAFF. The genes are TRBV7-2 and TRBJ1-1; D perhaps matches TRBD1 (6 bases). This CDR3 comprises 15 residues. V lost 1 base and J lost 6, with 15 bases in between. CDR1 and CDR2 (germline): SGHTA, FQGNSA.

The rearrangement links TRBV9 to TRBJ2-3; the match to TRBD1 covers 7 bases. CDR1 is SGDLS and CDR2 is YYNGEE in the germline V gene. The J segment lost 0 bases and the V segment lost 4 bases, leaving 5 bases of the junction unmatched. The length of the CDR3 is 15 residues. The CDR3 DNA is TGTGCCAGCAGCCCCGGGACAGCAAGCACAGATACGCAGTATTTT. Translating gives CASSPGTASTDTQYF.

This chain connects TRBV6-1 to TRBJ2-5, with a weak D call TRBD1 (5 bases). The DNA end is a closer match to TRBJ2-7, so the J assignment may be wrong. Germline CDR1 reads MNHNS; CDR2 reads SASEGT. The CDR3 runs to 15 residues. The CDR3 region is CASWVQPNRGHEQYF. CDR3 nucleotides: TGTGCCAGCTGGGTTCAGCCAAATAGGGGCCACGAGCAGTACTTC.

The CDR3 loop is CAISELMGTYQETQYF. CDR3 nucleotide sequence: TGTGCCATCAGTGAATTGATGGGCACGTACCAAGAGACCCAGTACTTC. The rearrangement joins TRBV10-3 to TRBJ2-5, with no clear D. CDR3 length: 16 residues. The V end lost 3 bases, the J end lost 0 bases, and 14 bases lay between the germline ends. Germline V gene lookup returns CDR1 ENHRY and CDR2 SYGVKD.

This chain uses TRBV18 with TRBJ1-3; TRBD1 is a possible D gene (5 bases). From germline, CDR1 is KGHSH and CDR2 LQKENI. There are 15 residues in the CDR3. V lost 3 bases, J lost 0 bases, and 9 bases lay in between. The CDR3 DNA is TGTGCCAGCTCACCGGGACCGAGCTCTGGAAACACCATATATTTT. It encodes CASSPGPSSGNTIYF.

The chain couples TRBV7-2 to TRBJ1-3, with D possibly matching TRBD1 (6 bases). Germline CDR1 is SGHTA and CDR2 is FQGNSA. The CDR3 covers 14 residues. Trimming left V 4 bases short and J 14 bases short, with 21 bases between. For the CDR3, the DNA is TGTGCCAGCAGCTCGCCGGGACAACCCGGATTAGTATATTTT. It is translated as CASSSPGQPGLVYF.

The chain is built from TRBV30 and TRBJ1-6, with D unresolved. V lost 1 base and J lost 10, with 14 bases in between. The CDR3 is 14 residues long. Germline V gene sequence: CDR1 GTSNPN, CDR2 SVGIG (reference sequence). The CDR3 region is CAWSETSTESPLHF. The CDR3 DNA reads TGTGCCTGGAGTGAGACCAGCACAGAGTCACCCCTCCACTTT.

This clone was recorded only once. The V call is TRBV30, the J call TRBJ2-5; maybe TRBD1 (5 bases). The CDR3 sequence is 11 residues long. V was cut by 8 bases and J by 7 bases, with 14 bases left in between. The germline CDR1 and CDR2 sequences are GTSNPN and SVGIG (reference sequence). The CDR3 DNA sequence: TGTGCCCTGGGGCAGGGTGGGACCCAGTACTTC. Translating it yields CALGQGGTQYF.

J is TRBJ2-1 and V is TRBV6-1, with 7 bases that match TRBD1. Germline V gives CDR1 MNHNS, CDR2 SASEGT. V was clipped by 4 bases and J by 6 bases; unmatched bases: 12. This CDR3 contains 16 residues. CDR3 sequence reads: CASSAFYSPGGNEQFF. CDR3 DNA sequence: TGTGCCAGCAGTGCCTTCTACAGCCCAGGGGGCAATGAGCAGTTCTTC.

The chain uses TRBV5-1 and TRBJ2-7, with TRBD1 matching over 7 bases. The CDR3 spans 14 residues. Trimming removed 4 bases from V and 0 bases from J; junction bases left unmatched: 4. CDR1 is SGHRS and CDR2 is YFSETQ in the germline V gene. CDR3 sequence reads: CASSKTGISYEQYF. CDR3 nucleotide sequence: TGCGCCAGCAGCAAGACAGGGATCTCCTACGAGCAGTACTTC.

The chain is built from TRBV18 and TRBJ2-7; TRBD1 aligns across 8 bases. With 6 bases clipped from V and 6 bases from J, the junction kept 10 bases outside the gene matches. In germline, CDR1 is KGHSH, CDR2 LQKENI. The CDR3 length is 14 residues. CDR3 DNA: TGTGCCAGCTCGCACAGCAGGGGGCGAAGCGAGCAGTACTTC. Protein: CASSHSRGRSEQYF.

The chain combines TRBV7-9 with TRBJ2-5; D is uncertain. The CDR3 has 13 residues. V shed 4 bases and J shed 4 bases, with 10 bases lying between them. Germline V lookup: CDR1 SEHNR, CDR2 FQNEAQ (reference sequence). The chain's CDR3 is CASSSLVGETQYF. Here the CDR3 DNA reads TGTGCCAGCAGCTCCCTGGTGGGAGAGACCCAGTACTTC.

As regards this clone: At one of its ends the junction is not consistent with the germline gene, which may arise from a read error. The rearrangement links TRBV2 to TRBJ1-6; the match to TRBD1 covers 8 bases. The CDR3 runs 15 residues. Germline V lookup: CDR1 SNHLY, CDR2 FYNNEI. CDR3 amino acids: CASTERTGNNSPLHF. CDR3 nucleotides: TGTGCCAGCACTGAACGGACAGGGAATAATTCACCCCTCCACTTT.

The V call is TRBV6-5, the J call TRBJ1-3; no definite D call. The germline V gene encodes CDR1 MNHEY and CDR2 SVGAGI. CDR3 length equals 14 residues. V was trimmed by 2 bases and J by 4 bases, leaving 9 bases between them. CDR3 region: CASSYLGSGNTIYF. As DNA, the CDR3 is TGTGCCAGCAGTTACCTGGGATCGGGAAACACCATATATTTT.

The chain couples TRBV28 to TRBJ2-1, with D tentatively TRBD1 or TRBD2 (5 bases each). Trimming shortened V by 6 bases and J by 1 base, and 16 bases separated the two germline ends. This CDR3 comprises 16 residues. Germline CDR1 reads MDHEN; CDR2 reads SYDVKM. The CDR3 DNA sequence: TGTGCCAGCAGCCCATCCGAGGGGCAATCCTACAATGAGCAGTTCTTC. Amino acids: CASSPSEGQSYNEQFF.

The CDR3 DNA follows: TGTGCCAGCAGTGAGTCCGGGAGCGGGGATGGGACCCAGTACTTC. It yields the protein CASSESGSGDGTQYF. The chain couples TRBV6-1 to TRBJ2-5, with 7 bases aligning to TRBD2. Per germline, CDR1 MNHNS and CDR2 SASEGT. The CDR3 loop spans 15 amino acids. The junction had 11 bases not matched to a gene; V was cut back by 3 bases and J by 7 bases.

The genes are TRBV7-9 and TRBJ2-1, with D possibly matching TRBD2 (5 bases). Trimming removed 1 base from V and 3 bases from J, with 7 bases in between. Germline V gene data show CDR1 as SEHNR and CDR2 as FQNEAQ (reference sequence). The CDR3 has 14 amino acids. The CDR3 region has the DNA TGTGCCAGCAGCTTAGTACTAGGCTACAATGAGCAGTTCTTC. The encoded protein is CASSLVLGYNEQFF.

This clone appeared a single time. The V gene is TRBV7-9, the J gene TRBJ2-1, with TRBD2 as a possible D gene (6 bases). There are 16 residues in the CDR3. Trimming removed 3 bases from V and 2 bases from J, with 14 bases in between. Germline V lookup: CDR1 SEHNR, CDR2 FQNEAQ (reference sequence). In nucleotides, the CDR3 is TGTGCCAGCAGCTTTGGGGAGGAGAGCACCTACAATGAGCAGTTCTTC. Protein product: CASSFGEESTYNEQFF.

This chain links TRBV6-5 with TRBJ1-5; D gene ambiguous. This CDR3 is 14 amino acids long. Germline V lookup: CDR1 MNHEY, CDR2 SVGAGI. The V end lost 7 bases, the J end lost 6 bases, and 16 bases lay between the germline ends. Here the CDR3 reads CASTTTGSSQPQHF. DNA of the CDR3: TGTGCCAGCACTACAACGGGGTCGAGTCAGCCCCAGCATTTT.